These 22 T cell receptor beta chains came from one sample sequenced in a study of blood T cell repertoires in COVID-19 (dated by TCRdb to the early 2020s). Library creation used the immunoSEQ multiplex PCR assay. Entries here come from immuneACCESS through TCRdb and include only in-frame sequences with V and J called. Some clones fail to appear in such tables; in the studies checked, an unresolved V gene covers under half of the shortfall, and the cause of the remainder is unknown. Counted in this sample were approximately 52,000 clones; approximately 89% of them appeared once. The top ten constitute roughly 5% of the sample. The sample consisted of peripheral blood. These receptors all stem from a man aged 55 to 70 with active COVID-19.

This chain connects TRBV19 to TRBJ2-3; TRBD1 is a possible D gene (6 bases). V was shortened by 7 bases and J by 5 bases, with 16 bases between the two germline ends. CDR1 is LNHDA and CDR2 is SQIVND in the germline V gene (reference sequence). This CDR3 has 14 residues. CDR3 nucleotides: TGTGCCAGTACCCCAGGCCAGGGGATAGATACGCAGTATTTT. Its protein is CASTPGQGIDTQYF.

The chain recombines TRBV27 with TRBJ2-7; TRBD1 matches 10 bases. The junction had 12 bases not matched to a gene; V was cut back by 5 bases and J by 2 bases. The CDR3 contains 17 residues. From germline, CDR1 is MNHEY and CDR2 SMNVEV (reference sequence). The CDR3 DNA sequence: TGTGCCAGCAGTCCGGACCGGGACAGGGGAAGGCCCTACGAGCAGTACTTC. Its translation is CASSPDRDRGRPYEQYF.

The count of this clone is one. This rearrangement joins TRBV4-2 to TRBJ2-5; 7 bases map to TRBD1. Germline-derived CDR1 and CDR2 are LGHNA and YNFKEQ. This CDR3 spans 15 amino acids. Trimming removed 5 bases from V and 4 bases from J; junction bases left unmatched: 10. The CDR3: CASSYTDRPPETQYF. In DNA, the CDR3 is TGTGCCAGCAGCTACACGGACAGGCCCCCAGAGACCCAGTACTTC.

This CDR3 is CASSPGLAATEEQYF. DNA for the CDR3: TGTGCCAGCAGCCCGGGACTAGCGGCGACTGAGGAGCAGTACTTC. The chain couples TRBV13 to TRBJ2-7, with 11 bases identical to TRBD2. V lost 5 bases, J lost 7 bases, and 10 bases stayed unmatched. CDR3 length: 15 amino acids. CDR1 is PRHDT, CDR2 FYEKMQ, per germline (reference sequence).

The chain employs TRBV6-6 and TRBJ1-4; D is perhaps TRBD1 (6 bases). The CDR3 is made up of 15 amino acids. The ends were cut back, 5 bases at V and 3 bases at J, with 13 bases in the middle. Germline V gene lookup returns CDR1 MNHNY and CDR2 SVGAGI (reference sequence). The chain's CDR3 is CASSLGQSANEKLFF. In DNA form, the CDR3 reads TGTGCCAGCAGTCTAGGACAGTCGGCTAATGAAAAACTGTTTTTT.

The V call is TRBV28, the J call TRBJ1-1; D is possibly TRBD1 (6 bases). V dropped 5 bases and J dropped 2 bases, with 18 bases sitting between them. Germline-derived CDR1 and CDR2 are MDHEN and SYDVKM. CDR3 size: 16 residues. CDR3 sequence reads: CASSLRGGAVNTEAFF. The CDR3 nucleotides are TGTGCCAGCAGTCTCCGTGGGGGGGCGGTCAACACTGAAGCTTTCTTT.

This clone was counted once. The CDR3 nucleotides read TGTGCCAGCAGCTTGGGACTAGCGGGAGTCACGTACGAGCAGTACTTC. It translates to CASSLGLAGVTYEQYF. This chain joins TRBV7-8 and TRBJ2-7; 14 bases are shared with TRBD2. The CDR3 spans 16 residues. Per the germline V gene, CDR1 is SGHVS and CDR2 is FQNEAQ. With V trimmed by 3 bases and J by 4 bases, 5 bases remained unmatched.

This chain links TRBV11-2 with TRBJ2-7; 7 bases line up with TRBD2. Losses at the gene ends were 5 bases for V and 4 bases for J; bases not matched to a gene: 11. This CDR3 has 15 amino acids. Germline CDR1 reads SGHAT; CDR2 reads FQNNGV. In nucleotides, the CDR3 is TGTGCCAGCAGCCCGAGACGAGCTAGCGGATACGAGCAGTACTTC. This encodes CASSPRRASGYEQYF.

This sequence joins TRBV7-2 and TRBJ2-1, with 8 nucleotides matching TRBD1. The length of the CDR3 is 17 residues. Germline CDR1 and CDR2: SGHTA and FQGNSA. After removal of 10 bases from V and 0 bases from J, the junction contained 14 bases not matched to a gene. CDR3: CAISGQAGLSSYNEQFF. The DNA of the CDR3 is TGTGCCATCTCGGGACAGGCGGGACTTAGCTCCTACAATGAGCAGTTCTTC.

The chain couples TRBV11-2 to TRBJ2-7; D is undetermined. Germline V gene data show CDR1 as SGHAT and CDR2 as FQNNGV. The CDR3 runs to 12 residues. Trimming cost V 5 bases and J 6 bases, with 11 bases left between them. DNA of the CDR3: TGTGCCAGCAGCCAAACTCGATCCGAGCAGTACTTC. Translation gives CASSQTRSEQYF.

J is TRBJ1-2 and V is TRBV19; TRBD1 might be the D (6 bases). Germline CDR1 is LNHDA and CDR2 is SQIVND (reference sequence). CDR3 length equals 14 residues. V was pared by 5 bases and J by 2 bases, with 12 bases between. The CDR3 spells CASSPWQGNYGYTF. CDR3 in DNA: TGTGCCAGTAGTCCCTGGCAGGGGAACTATGGCTACACCTTC.

This clone was counted once. The V gene is TRBV7-6, the J gene TRBJ2-2; TRBD1 is a possible D gene (6 bases). V lost 5 bases and J 0 bases, leaving 13 bases between the germline ends. CDR3 length equals 16 residues. Germline loops: CDR1 SGHVS, CDR2 FNYEAQ. The CDR3 sequence is CASSMPGQTNTGELFF. The CDR3 DNA sequence: TGTGCCAGCAGCATGCCGGGACAAACGAACACCGGGGAGCTGTTTTTT.

The CDR3 DNA reads TGTGCCAGCAGAACCGGACAGGACTCAAACATTCAGTACTTC. This sequence encodes CASRTGQDSNIQYF. This chain connects TRBV28 to TRBJ2-4; 7 bases fit TRBD1. Germline V gene data show CDR1 as MDHEN and CDR2 as SYDVKM. The V segment lost 6 bases and the J segment 6 bases; nucleotides outside the gene matches: 8. The CDR3 consists of 14 residues.

This clone was seen a handful of times. The rearrangement joins TRBV5-1 to TRBJ2-7, with D maybe TRBD2 (6 bases). The CDR3 loop spans 13 amino acids. Germline V lookup: CDR1 SGHRS, CDR2 YFSETQ. Trimming stripped 2 bases from V and 2 bases from J, with 8 bases between. CDR3 in amino acids: CASSFGGTYEQYF. For the CDR3, the DNA is TGCGCCAGCAGCTTTGGGGGGACCTACGAGCAGTACTTC.

This rearrangement joins TRBV5-1 to TRBJ2-5, with D possibly matching TRBD2 (6 bases). CDR1 is SGHRS, CDR2 YFSETQ, per germline. V lost 0 bases and J 4 bases, leaving 13 bases between the germline ends. The CDR3 is made up of 15 amino acids. CDR3 nucleotide sequence: TGCGCCAGCAGCTTGGGTGGCGGGATAGCAGAGACCCAGTACTTC. It is translated as CASSLGGGIAETQYF.

V usage is TRBV4-1 and J usage is TRBJ1-5; D might be TRBD1 (5 bases). Germline V gives CDR1 MGHRA, CDR2 YSYEKL. Trimming removed 0 bases from V and 6 bases from J, with 15 bases in between. CDR3 length: 16 residues. The CDR3 here is CASSQDPRTSSQPQHF. The CDR3 DNA reads TGCGCCAGCAGCCAAGATCCGAGGACATCGAGTCAGCCCCAGCATTTT.

In this sample, this clone turned up once. The J gene is TRBJ1-2, the V gene TRBV27, with D hard to call. Per the germline V gene, CDR1 is MNHEY and CDR2 is SMNVEV (reference sequence). CDR3 length: 13 residues. The V end lost 2 bases, the J end lost 7 bases, and 11 bases lay between the germline ends. This CDR3 reads CASSLSGRSGYTF. In DNA, the CDR3 is TGTGCCAGCAGTTTAAGTGGCAGATCTGGCTACACCTTC.

CDR3: CASSLTGDISNQPQHF. For the CDR3, the DNA is TGTGCCAGCAGTTTAACAGGAGATATTAGCAATCAGCCCCAGCATTTT. The chain joins TRBV6-5 to TRBJ1-5; possibly TRBD1 for D (5 bases). Between the trimmed V and J ends, which lost 4 bases and 0 bases, there was a span of 13 bases. Germline V CDR1 and CDR2: MNHEY, SVGAGI. The CDR3 extends over 16 amino acids.

The chain has TRBV29-1 and TRBJ2-2; possible D gene TRBD2, 6 bases. Germline V gene data show CDR1 as SQVTM and CDR2 as ANQGSEA. Deletions cut 5 bases from V and 7 bases from J, with 20 bases between. The CDR3 spans 15 residues. The chain's CDR3 is CSVFDGGLSGGELFF. The CDR3 DNA reads as TGCAGCGTTTTCGACGGGGGTCTTAGTGGCGGGGAGCTGTTTTTT.

This sequence joins TRBV6-5 and TRBJ1-1; weak D call: TRBD1 (5 bases). The CDR3 consists of 12 residues. Trimming cost V 6 bases and J 3 bases, with 8 bases left between them. Germline assignment: CDR1 MNHEY and CDR2 SVGAGI. CDR3: CASRAGYTEAFF. DNA for the CDR3: TGTGCCAGCAGGGCAGGGTACACTGAAGCTTTCTTT.

The chain links TRBV5-1 to TRBJ2-7, with TRBD2 identical over 8 bases. The CDR3 has 14 amino acids. The germline V gene has CDR1 SGHRS and CDR2 YFSETQ. Trimming cost V 0 bases and J 11 bases; bases outside gene matches: 10. The CDR3: CASSLGGGSVVEYF. The CDR3 DNA reads as TGCGCCAGCAGCTTGGGCGGGGGGAGTGTGGTGGAGTACTTC. Variable domain in full (rest from reference TRBV5-1 and TRBJ2-7): KAGVTQTPRYLIKTRGQQVTLSCSPISGHRSVSWYQQTPGQGLQFLFEYFSETQRNKGNFPGRFSGRQFSNSRSEMNVSTLELGDSALYLCASSLGGGSVVEYFGPGTRLTVT.

V and J are TRBV2 and TRBJ1-6; 9 nucleotides agree with TRBD1. The CDR3 is made up of 15 amino acids. CDR1 is SNHLY, CDR2 FYNNEI, per germline. With 5 bases clipped from V and 9 bases from J, the junction kept 8 bases outside the gene matches. CDR3 sequence: CASSQQGARGSPLHF. The CDR3 nucleotides are TGTGCCAGCAGTCAACAGGGGGCGCGAGGTTCACCCCTCCACTTT.